This TCR beta chain was sequenced during a study of PD-1 blockade in classical Hodgkin lymphoma. There was relapse after autologous stem cell transplantation in every patient, and there was variation in brentuximab vedotin exposure. This CDR3 is built from 13 residues. Looked up from germline, CDR1 is GTSNPN and CDR2 is SVGIG (reference sequence). Trimming cost V 2 bases and J 2 bases, with 9 bases left between them. The assay was immunoSEQ multiplex PCR, and TCRdb's table has in-frame clones only and misses some. Here the sample spans just over 50,000 clones, over 60% being singletons. This clone was observed a few times.

This sample comprised peripheral blood mononuclear cells (PBMCs), obtained before the second cycle of nivolumab. The chain links TRBV30 to TRBJ1-2, with TRBD1 as a possible D gene (6 bases). This clonotype originated in a human donor with classical Hodgkin lymphoma. CDR3: CAWSPTGNYGYTF. CDR3 DNA: TGTGCCTGGAGTCCTACAGGGAACTATGGCTACACCTTC.